These 28 T cell receptor beta chains came from one sample sequenced in a study of response to subunit inactivated influenza vaccine. TCRdb called the RT-PCR reads again in MiXCR, with one record for every CDR3 protein. Of more than 700,000 distinct CDR3 sequences detected, less than 25% appear once; the ten largest clones hold roughly a tenth. Source: PBMCs from blood, taken 4 to 6 days after vaccination. These receptors originate from a man aged 50 or older who received an inactivated influenza vaccine.

This clonotype was recorded many times. At one end, the junction sequence differs from germline, possibly due to a read error. The CDR3 is CSVELGLAGDRTDTQYF. CDR3 in DNA: TGCAGCGTTGAACTAGGTCTAGCGGGAGATCGCACGGATACGCAGTATTTT. V is TRBV29-1 and J is TRBJ2-3, with 10 bases matching TRBD2. The germline V gene encodes CDR1 SQVTM and CDR2 ANQGSEA. CDR3 size: 17 residues.

This chain connects TRBV7-2 to TRBJ2-7; D is unclear. The V end was cut by 5 bases, the J end by 4 bases, with 12 bases between. This CDR3 is built from 13 residues. Germline CDR1 is SGHTA and CDR2 is FQGNSA. CDR3 DNA: TGTGCCAGCAGCCTAACACTGGAGTACGAGCAGTACTTC. Its translation: CASSLTLEYEQYF.

This clonotype appeared a few times. CDR3 in DNA: TGTGCCAGCAGTTACTTTCCGGGAGGGGACTCCTACGAGCAGTACTTC. Translating it yields CASSYFPGGDSYEQYF. The chain is built from TRBV6-5 and TRBJ2-7; 8 bases are a match to TRBD2. Trimming took 1 base from V and 0 from J; bases not matched to a gene: 5. Germline CDR1 MNHEY, CDR2 SVGAGI. This CDR3 region has 16 residues.

This clonotype was recorded a few times. The rearrangement joins TRBV7-9 to TRBJ1-1, with D possibly TRBD1 on 5 matching bases. The CDR3 sequence is 13 residues long. The V and J ends lost 1 base and 12 bases respectively, with 15 bases between them. The germline CDR1 and CDR2 sequences are SEHNR and FQNEAQ (reference sequence). The CDR3 DNA is TGTGCCAGCAGCTTAGAAGCAGGGACCGGCTCTTTCTTT. Encoded protein: CASSLEAGTGSFF.

The chain links TRBV20-1 to TRBJ2-6; 10 nucleotides agree with TRBD1. V was pared by 6 bases and J by 1 base, with 15 bases of the junction left unmatched. The germline V gene has CDR1 DFQATT and CDR2 SNEGSKA (reference sequence). This CDR3 region has 19 residues. The CDR3 here is CSAPGQGFPVVSGANVLTF. The CDR3 DNA reads as TGCAGTGCGCCGGGACAGGGGTTCCCCGTTGTTTCTGGGGCCAACGTCCTGACTTTC.

The chain couples TRBV12-3 or TRBV12-4 to TRBJ2-4; 7 bases fit TRBD1. Trimming removed 4 bases from V and 0 bases from J; junction bases left unmatched: 12. This CDR3 is 18 amino acids long. The DNA of the CDR3 is TGTGCCAGCAGTTATACCCTTGGACAGGCCTTAGCCAAAAACATTCAGTACTTC. This encodes CASSYTLGQALAKNIQYF.

The chain has TRBV3-1 and TRBJ1-1, with a tentative D call TRBD1 (5 bases). Trimming removed 3 bases at V and 7 bases at J, with 15 bases between. This CDR3 has 14 residues. CDR1 LGHDT and CDR2 YNNKEL come from the germline V gene (reference sequence). The chain's CDR3 is CASSQFRVFGEAFF. The CDR3 DNA is TGTGCCAGCAGCCAGTTCAGGGTATTTGGTGAAGCTTTCTTT.

The rearrangement joins TRBV28 to TRBJ1-2, with a possible D match to TRBD1 (5 bases). The V and J ends lost 6 bases and 4 bases respectively, with 21 bases between them. Germline V gene sequence: CDR1 MDHEN, CDR2 SYDVKM. The CDR3 length is 16 residues. This CDR3 reads CASRYSLVGDGYGYTF. The DNA of the CDR3 is TGTGCCAGCAGATACTCCCTTGTAGGGGACGGCTATGGCTACACCTTC.

The V and J genes are TRBV7-2 and TRBJ2-5; D might be TRBD2 (5 bases). With 2 bases removed from V and 3 bases from J, the gap between germline ends came to 7 bases. The CDR3 consists of 13 residues. Germline loops: CDR1 SGHTA, CDR2 FQGNSA. CDR3 amino acids: CASSLNGEETQYF. The CDR3 DNA follows: TGTGCCAGCAGCTTAAACGGGGAAGAGACCCAGTACTTC.

In its sample, this clonotype was seen a few times. This rearrangement joins TRBV4-3 to TRBJ1-5; D not certain. From germline, CDR1 is LGHNA and CDR2 YSLEER. V lost 0 bases and J 8 bases, leaving 14 bases between the germline ends. CDR3 length: 15 amino acids. In nucleotides, the CDR3 is TGCGCCAGCAGCCAAGATCTCGGCCCCGAGGAGCCCCAGCATTTT. Translating gives CASSQDLGPEEPQHF.

The chain carries TRBV20-1 and TRBJ2-5, with D hard to call. The germline CDR1 and CDR2 sequences are DFQATT and SNEGSKA (reference sequence). The length of the CDR3 is 12 residues. V lost 1 base to trimming and J lost 5 bases, with 8 bases between them. The CDR3 DNA sequence: TGCAGTGCTAGAGGATGGCGGGAGACCCAGTACTTC. It specifies CSARGWRETQYF.

Note on this clonotype: At one of its ends the junction is not consistent with the germline gene, which may arise from a read error. CDR3 nucleotide sequence: TGTGCCATCAACGGGGACAAGACAGGAAACACAGATACGCAGGATTTT. Translation: CAINGDKTGNTDTQDF. The genes are TRBV10-3 and TRBJ2-3; D might be TRBD1 (6 bases). Germline lookup yields CDR1 ENHRY and CDR2 SYGVKD. The CDR3 has 16 residues.

The chain employs TRBV10-3 and TRBJ1-2; 7 positions match TRBD1. The CDR3 loop spans 10 amino acids. Germline CDR1 reads ENHRY; CDR2 reads SYGVKD. J gave up 6 bases and V 10 bases, and 2 bases lay outside the gene matches. The CDR3 DNA sequence: TGTGCCACCGGGACAGATGGCTACACCTTC. It translates to CATGTDGYTF.

This chain links TRBV5-6 with TRBJ2-7, with D tentatively TRBD1 (6 bases). V lost 0 bases and J lost 0, with 13 bases in between. This CDR3 contains 16 residues. CDR1 is SGHDT, CDR2 YYEEEE, per germline. The CDR3 DNA sequence: TGTGCCAGCAGCTTGGAGAACAGGGATAGCTCCTACGAGCAGTACTTC. Translated, it gives CASSLENRDSSYEQYF.

A few counts support this clonotype. This chain links TRBV18 with TRBJ2-1; no definite D call. This CDR3 is built from 14 residues. From germline, CDR1 is KGHSH and CDR2 LQKENI. Trimming removed 3 bases at V and 6 bases at J, with 12 bases between. CDR3 sequence: CASSPSLEVNEQFF. The CDR3 DNA reads TGTGCCAGCTCACCTTCCCTAGAGGTCAATGAGCAGTTCTTC. Combining the CDR3 with reference TRBV18 and TRBJ2-1 gives the whole variable domain NAGVMQNPRHLVRRRGQEARLRCSPMKGHSHVYWYRQLPEEGLKFMVYLQKENIIDESGMPKERFSAEFPKEGPSILRIQQVVRGDSAAYFCASSPSLEVNEQFFGPGTRLTVL.

This clonotype came up a few times. The chain employs TRBV5-1 and TRBJ2-3, with TRBD2 matching 7 bases. The CDR3 consists of 18 residues. Germline CDR1 is SGHRS and CDR2 is YFSETQ. The junction had 12 bases not matched to a gene; V was cut back by 0 bases and J by 2 bases. For the CDR3, the DNA is TGCGCCAGCAGCTTGGCCCGATTCACCGGGGGGTACACAGATACGCAGTATTTT. Encoded protein: CASSLARFTGGYTDTQYF.

This clonotype was observed at least ten times. V usage is TRBV12-3 or TRBV12-4 and J usage is TRBJ1-2, with D perhaps TRBD1 (6 bases). Trimming pared 2 bases from V and 4 bases from J, leaving 8 bases between. CDR3 length: 13 amino acids. The CDR3 loop is CASSLTGSYGYTF. CDR3 nucleotide sequence: TGTGCCAGCAGTTTAACAGGGAGCTATGGCTACACCTTC.

This rearrangement joins TRBV11-2 to TRBJ2-2; possible D gene TRBD1, 6 bases. The V gene lost 7 bases and the J gene lost 1 base, with 13 bases spanning the gap. In germline, CDR1 is SGHAT, CDR2 FQNNGV. This CDR3 contains 15 residues. CDR3 bases: TGTGCCAGCACCAGGACAGAGGGGAACACCGGGGAGCTGTTTTTT. Its translation is CASTRTEGNTGELFF.

The CDR3 reads CSVTGLAGVHEQFF. CDR3 in DNA: TGCAGCGTGACTGGACTAGCGGGAGTTCATGAGCAGTTCTTC. The J gene is TRBJ2-1, the V gene TRBV29-1; TRBD2 matches at 13 bases. The CDR3 totals 14 residues. Germline values: CDR1 SQVTM, CDR2 ANQGSEA. The V and J ends lost 6 bases and 8 bases, in that order; junction bases with no gene match: 7.

This sequence joins TRBV20-1 and TRBJ2-3, with 7 bases identical to TRBD2. This CDR3 comprises 15 residues. J was trimmed by 2 bases and V by 4 bases; bases with no gene match: 9. The germline V gene encodes CDR1 DFQATT and CDR2 SNEGSKA (reference sequence). The CDR3 DNA sequence: TGCAGTGCTACCTCTCCGGGGGGAGCCACAGATACGCAGTATTTT. It specifies CSATSPGGATDTQYF.

V is TRBV5-1 and J is TRBJ2-1, with 9 bases matching TRBD1. The junction had 11 bases not matched to a gene; V was cut back by 4 bases and J by 9 bases. This CDR3 is built from 15 residues. Germline assignment: CDR1 SGHRS and CDR2 YFSETQ. CDR3 DNA sequence: TGCGCCAGCAGCCCAGGGACAGGGATGTTTGGTGAGCAGTTCTTC. Residues: CASSPGTGMFGEQFF. Based on the CDR3 plus reference TRBV5-1 and TRBJ2-1, the full variable domain is KAGVTQTPRYLIKTRGQQVTLSCSPISGHRSVSWYQQTPGQGLQFLFEYFSETQRNKGNFPGRFSGRQFSNSRSEMNVSTLELGDSALYLCASSPGTGMFGEQFFGPGTRLTVL.

This clonotype was recorded at least ten times. The chain is built from TRBV7-2 and TRBJ2-3, with 13 bases fitting TRBD2. The germline gives CDR1 SGHTA, CDR2 FQGNSA. This CDR3 has 15 residues. The ends lost 5 bases at V and 6 bases at J; junction bases unmatched: 5. The CDR3 sequence: CASSQGLAGADTQYF. Here the CDR3 DNA reads TGTGCCAGCAGCCAAGGACTAGCGGGAGCGGATACGCAGTATTTT.

This clonotype has only a few counts. J is TRBJ2-1 and V is TRBV12-3 or TRBV12-4, with D perhaps matching TRBD2 (5 bases). The CDR3 covers 14 residues. The V gene lost 8 bases and the J gene lost 6 bases, with 17 bases spanning the gap. Here the CDR3 reads CASRGVDYFNEQFF. The DNA for the CDR3 is TGTGCCAGCCGTGGGGTTGACTATTTCAATGAGCAGTTCTTC.

The chain uses TRBV27 and TRBJ2-1; a weak D match, TRBD2 (6 bases). The CDR3 sequence is 14 residues long. CDR1 and CDR2 (germline): MNHEY, SMNVEV (reference sequence). V was trimmed by 2 bases and J by 4 bases, leaving 9 bases between them. The CDR3 spells CASSLRTMYNEQFF. The DNA for the CDR3 is TGTGCCAGCAGTTTACGGACTATGTACAATGAGCAGTTCTTC.

This clonotype has only a few counts. V and J are TRBV7-2 and TRBJ1-2; 9 bases line up with TRBD1. V shed 5 bases and J 7 bases; nucleotides not matched to a gene: 8. Looked up from germline, CDR1 is SGHTA and CDR2 is FQGNSA. The CDR3 is 14 residues long. In nucleotides, the CDR3 is TGTGCCAGCAGCCAGGGGACAGGGAACGCTGGCTACACCTTC. Amino acid sequence: CASSQGTGNAGYTF.

The chain carries TRBV4-2 and TRBJ1-2; TRBD1 aligns across 11 bases. V lost 0 bases to trimming and J lost 7 bases; unmatched junction nucleotides: 10. The CDR3 extends over 17 amino acids. Per the germline V gene, CDR1 is LGHNA and CDR2 is YNFKEQ. This chain's CDR3 is CASSQDRVDRGPPGYTF. DNA of the CDR3: TGTGCCAGCAGCCAAGATCGTGTGGACAGGGGGCCACCTGGCTACACCTTC.

The V and J genes are TRBV27 and TRBJ2-1; 9 bases agree with TRBD2. The J segment lost 6 bases and the V segment lost 5 bases, leaving 17 bases of the junction unmatched. Germline V lookup: CDR1 MNHEY, CDR2 SMNVEV (reference sequence). The CDR3 runs to 18 residues. The CDR3 DNA sequence: TGTGCCAGCAGTCCTATCGCTCATAGCGGGAGCTCGGTCAATGAGCAGTTCTTC. Its protein is CASSPIAHSGSSVNEQFF.

The V gene is TRBV30, the J gene TRBJ2-5, with D hard to call. Trimming shortened V by 4 bases and J by 0 bases, and 12 bases separated the two germline ends. The CDR3 loop spans 14 amino acids. Germline lookup yields CDR1 GTSNPN and CDR2 SVGIG (reference sequence). CDR3 amino acids: CAWNEARYQETQYF. The CDR3, as DNA: TGTGCCTGGAACGAAGCGAGATACCAAGAGACCCAGTACTTC.